This TCR beta chain was identified during a study of blood T cell repertoires in COVID-19. Per the original methods: The assay estimated nucleated cells by amplifying reference gene primers. Profiled with immunoSEQ multiplex PCR; TCRdb holds only in-frame clones, not every one. Clonal size and the V and J genes are those of that table, whereas D and trimming came from the DNA. The sample records 310,000 or so clones, around four fifths being singletons. Sequenced sample: peripheral blood. The TCR was taken from a woman between 45 and 60 years old with acute or convalescent COVID-19.

In DNA, the CDR3 is TGTGCCACCAGTGGGGGCGGGGGGGCAAATGAGCAGTTCTTC. Residues: CATSGGGGANEQFF. J is TRBJ2-1 and V is TRBV24-1, with 9 bases fitting TRBD2. CDR1 is KGHDR and CDR2 is SFDVKD in the germline V gene. The CDR3 is 14 residues long. Losses at the gene ends were 5 bases for V and 7 bases for J; bases not matched to a gene: 5.